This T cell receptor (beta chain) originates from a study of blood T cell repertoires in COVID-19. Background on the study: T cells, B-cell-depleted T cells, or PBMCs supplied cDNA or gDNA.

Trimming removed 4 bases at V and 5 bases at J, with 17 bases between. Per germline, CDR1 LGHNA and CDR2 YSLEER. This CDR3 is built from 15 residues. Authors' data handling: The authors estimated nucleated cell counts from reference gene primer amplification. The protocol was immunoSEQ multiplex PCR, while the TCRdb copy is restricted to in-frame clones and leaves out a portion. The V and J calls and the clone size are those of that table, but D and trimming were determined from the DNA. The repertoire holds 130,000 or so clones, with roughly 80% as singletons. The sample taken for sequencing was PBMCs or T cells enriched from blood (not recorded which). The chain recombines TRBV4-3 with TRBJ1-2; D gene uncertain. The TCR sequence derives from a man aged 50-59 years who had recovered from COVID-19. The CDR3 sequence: CASSLGPGKEYGYTF. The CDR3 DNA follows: TGCGCCAGCAGCCTCGGACCCGGGAAAGAGTATGGCTACACCTTC.